The 6 T cell receptor beta chains listed next were all sequenced from one sample in a study of cytomegalovirus exposure and HLA in healthy donors. Primers: 60 Vbeta forward and 13 Jbeta reverse. TCRdb keeps only in-frame clones here, not all; method: immunoSEQ multiplex PCR. Among tens of thousands of clones listed, roughly 67% were seen once. Specimen: PBMCs. The receptors stem from a woman aged 50 to 60 in good health and CMV-seropositive.

V usage is TRBV7-9 and J usage is TRBJ2-3; no firm D call. This CDR3 comprises 12 residues. V lost 6 bases to trimming and J lost 5 bases, with 9 bases between them. Germline V gene sequence: CDR1 SEHNR, CDR2 FQNEAQ (reference sequence). The CDR3 DNA reads TGTGCCAGCAGTTCCAGAGGAGATACGCAGTATTTT. Translation gives CASSSRGDTQYF.

The chain uses TRBV6-4 and TRBJ1-2; TRBD1 agrees at 8 bases. J gave up 4 bases and V 5 bases, and 3 bases lay outside the gene matches. The CDR3 spans 13 residues. In germline, CDR1 is MRHNA, CDR2 SNTAGT. The CDR3 region has the DNA TGTGCCAGCAGTCCCACAGGGGGCTATGGCTACACCTTC. Encoded protein: CASSPTGGYGYTF.

The chain links TRBV7-8 to TRBJ2-1; 9 nucleotides agree with TRBD2. Germline CDR1 is SGHVS and CDR2 is FQNEAQ. The ends lost 4 bases at V and 6 bases at J; junction bases unmatched: 4. The CDR3 length is 14 residues. As DNA, the CDR3 is TGTGCCAGCAGCTCCGGGACTAGCCCCAATGAGCAGTTCTTC. Translated, it gives CASSSGTSPNEQFF.

This clone has a single count. This chain links TRBV6-5 with TRBJ1-1; D perhaps matches TRBD1 (6 bases). V was shortened by 6 bases and J by 3 bases, with 11 bases between the two germline ends. CDR1 is MNHEY, CDR2 SVGAGI, per germline. This CDR3 region has 13 residues. The CDR3 region has the DNA TGTGCCAGCAGCTTAACAGGGTACACTGAAGCTTTCTTT. It specifies CASSLTGYTEAFF.

The chain couples TRBV5-1 to TRBJ1-6; D might be TRBD1 (6 bases). The CDR3 spans 16 residues. Germline values: CDR1 SGHRS, CDR2 YFSETQ. Deletions cut 2 bases from V and 4 bases from J, with 13 bases between. Written as DNA, the CDR3 is TGCGCCAGCAGCTTAGGGGGTTCCCCATATAATTCACCCCTCCACTTT. It codes for CASSLGGSPYNSPLHF.

The chain combines TRBV4-2 with TRBJ1-5; the D gene is possibly TRBD1 (5 bases). The CDR3 is 15 residues long. Germline V CDR1 and CDR2: LGHNA, YNFKEQ. Trimming shortened V by 0 bases and J by 7 bases, and 13 bases separated the two germline ends. CDR3 nucleotides: TGTGCCAGCAGCCAAGAGTACAGAAGGGGACAGCCCCAGCATTTT. Protein sequence: CASSQEYRRGQPQHF.